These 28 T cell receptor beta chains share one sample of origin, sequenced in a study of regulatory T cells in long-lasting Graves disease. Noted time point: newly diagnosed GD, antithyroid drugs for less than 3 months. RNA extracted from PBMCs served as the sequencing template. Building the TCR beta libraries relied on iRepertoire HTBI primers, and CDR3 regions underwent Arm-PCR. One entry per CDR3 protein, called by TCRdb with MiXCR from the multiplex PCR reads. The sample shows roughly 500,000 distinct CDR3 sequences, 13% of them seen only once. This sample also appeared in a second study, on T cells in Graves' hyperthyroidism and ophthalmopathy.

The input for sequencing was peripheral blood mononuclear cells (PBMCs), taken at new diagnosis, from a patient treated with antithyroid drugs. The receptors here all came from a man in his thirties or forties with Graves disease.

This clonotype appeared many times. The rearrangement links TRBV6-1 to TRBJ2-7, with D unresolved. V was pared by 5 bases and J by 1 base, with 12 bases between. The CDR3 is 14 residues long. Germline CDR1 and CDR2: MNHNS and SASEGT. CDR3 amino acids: CASSPVGSSYEQYF. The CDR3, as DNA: TGTGCCAGCAGTCCCGTGGGCAGTTCCTACGAGCAGTACTTC.

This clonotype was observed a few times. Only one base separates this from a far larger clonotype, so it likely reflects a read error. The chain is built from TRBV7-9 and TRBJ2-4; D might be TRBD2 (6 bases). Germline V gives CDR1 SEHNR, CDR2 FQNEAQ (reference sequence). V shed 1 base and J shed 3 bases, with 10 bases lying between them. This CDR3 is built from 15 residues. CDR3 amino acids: CASSLEGGVKNIQYF. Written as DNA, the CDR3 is TGTGCCAGCAGCTTAGAGGGAGGAGTCAAAAACATTCAGTACTTC. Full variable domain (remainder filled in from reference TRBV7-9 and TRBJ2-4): DTGVSQNPRHKITKRGQNVTFRCDPISEHNRLYWYRQTLGQGPEFLTYFQNEAQLEKSRLLSDRFSAERPKGSFSTLEIQRTEQGDSAMYLCASSLEGGVKNIQYFGAGTRLSVL.

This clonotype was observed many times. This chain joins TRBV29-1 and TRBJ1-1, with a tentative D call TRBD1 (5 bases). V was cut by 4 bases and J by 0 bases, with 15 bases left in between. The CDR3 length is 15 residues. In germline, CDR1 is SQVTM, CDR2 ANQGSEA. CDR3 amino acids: CSVVSSGTLNTEAFF. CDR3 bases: TGCAGCGTTGTAAGCTCGGGGACTTTGAACACTGAAGCTTTCTTT.

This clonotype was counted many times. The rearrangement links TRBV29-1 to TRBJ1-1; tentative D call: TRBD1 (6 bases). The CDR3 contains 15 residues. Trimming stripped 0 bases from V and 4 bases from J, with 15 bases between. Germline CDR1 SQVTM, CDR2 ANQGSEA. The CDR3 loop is CSVEDGERGGTEAFF. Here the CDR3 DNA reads TGCAGCGTTGAAGATGGGGAAAGAGGGGGCACTGAAGCTTTCTTT.

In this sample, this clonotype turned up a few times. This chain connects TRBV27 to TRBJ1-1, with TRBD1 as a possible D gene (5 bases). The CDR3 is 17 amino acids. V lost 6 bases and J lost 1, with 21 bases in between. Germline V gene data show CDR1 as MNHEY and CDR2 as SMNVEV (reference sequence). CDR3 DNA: TGTGCCAGCAGGCGGGGACCGGGACGCACGGAGAACACTGAAGCTTTCTTT. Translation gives CASRRGPGRTENTEAFF.

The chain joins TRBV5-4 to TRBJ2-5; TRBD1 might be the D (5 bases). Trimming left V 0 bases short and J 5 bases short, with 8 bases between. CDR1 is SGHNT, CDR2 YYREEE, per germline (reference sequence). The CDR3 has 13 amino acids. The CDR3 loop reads CASSLEGLETQYF. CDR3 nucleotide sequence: TGTGCCAGCAGCTTGGAGGGGCTGGAGACCCAGTACTTC.

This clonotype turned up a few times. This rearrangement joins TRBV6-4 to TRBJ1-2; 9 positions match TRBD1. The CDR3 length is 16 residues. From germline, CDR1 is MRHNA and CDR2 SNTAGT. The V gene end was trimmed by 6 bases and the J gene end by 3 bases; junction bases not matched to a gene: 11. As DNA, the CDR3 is TGTGCCAGCAGCTCTACCGACAGGGGGACCGACTATGGCTACACCTTC. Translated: CASSSTDRGTDYGYTF.

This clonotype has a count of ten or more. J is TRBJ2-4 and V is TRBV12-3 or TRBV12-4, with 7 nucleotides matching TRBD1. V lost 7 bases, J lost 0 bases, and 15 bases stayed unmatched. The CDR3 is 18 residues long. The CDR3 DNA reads TGTGCCAGCAACCCCGGGACAGCCTATGGGCTAGCCAAAAACATTCAGTACTTC. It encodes CASNPGTAYGLAKNIQYF.

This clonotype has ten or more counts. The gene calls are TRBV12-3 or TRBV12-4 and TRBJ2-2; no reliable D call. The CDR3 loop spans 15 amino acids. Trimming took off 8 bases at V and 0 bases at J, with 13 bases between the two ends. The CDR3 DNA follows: TGTGCCAGCGCGAAGGGTGCCTCGAACACCGGGGAGCTGTTTTTT. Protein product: CASAKGASNTGELFF.

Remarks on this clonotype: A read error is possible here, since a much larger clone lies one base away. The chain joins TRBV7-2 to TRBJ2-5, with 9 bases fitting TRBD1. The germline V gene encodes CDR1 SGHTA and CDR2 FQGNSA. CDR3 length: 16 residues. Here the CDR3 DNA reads TGTGCCGGCAGCCCGACCGGGACAGGGCTTCAAGAGACCCAGTACTTC. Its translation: CAGSPTGTGLQETQYF.

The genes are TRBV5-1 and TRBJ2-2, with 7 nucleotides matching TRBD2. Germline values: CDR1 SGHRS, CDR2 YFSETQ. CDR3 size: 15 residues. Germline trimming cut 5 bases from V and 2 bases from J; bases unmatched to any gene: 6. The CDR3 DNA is TGCGCCAGCAGAGGCACTAGCGCCAACACCGGGGAGCTGTTTTTT. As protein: CASRGTSANTGELFF.

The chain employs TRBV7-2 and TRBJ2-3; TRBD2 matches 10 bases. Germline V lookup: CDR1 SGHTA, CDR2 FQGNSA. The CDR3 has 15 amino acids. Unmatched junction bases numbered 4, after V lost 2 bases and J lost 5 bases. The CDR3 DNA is TGTGCCAGCAGCTTATATCCTAGCGGGAGAGATACGCAGTATTTT. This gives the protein CASSLYPSGRDTQYF.

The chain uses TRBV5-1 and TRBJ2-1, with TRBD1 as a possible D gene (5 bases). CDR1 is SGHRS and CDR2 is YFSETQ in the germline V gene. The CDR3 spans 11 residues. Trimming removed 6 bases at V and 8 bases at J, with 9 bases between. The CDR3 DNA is TGCGCCAGCAAGGGGATGGATGAGCAGTTCTTC. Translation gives CASKGMDEQFF.

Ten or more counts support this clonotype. The CDR3 here is CAWSNLNTEAFF. The CDR3 DNA reads TGTGCCTGGAGCAATCTGAACACTGAAGCTTTCTTT. The chain is built from TRBV30 and TRBJ1-1; D remains ambiguous. The CDR3 has 12 residues. Deletions cut 3 bases from V and 0 bases from J, with 5 bases between. The germline gives CDR1 GTSNPN, CDR2 SVGIG (reference sequence).

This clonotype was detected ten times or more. In DNA, the CDR3 is TGTGCCACCAGTGAGTGGACAGGAGAGACAGATACGCAGTATTTT. This codes for CATSEWTGETDTQYF. This sequence joins TRBV24-1 and TRBJ2-3, with 7 bases fitting TRBD1. The CDR3 spans 15 residues. Germline CDR1 reads KGHDR; CDR2 reads SFDVKD. V lost 4 bases to trimming and J lost 3 bases; unmatched junction nucleotides: 6.

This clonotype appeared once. CDR3 sequence (DNA): TGTGCCAGCAGTTTAATACTGGCAACGGATGCCCAGTACTTC. This codes for CASSLILATDAQYF. The chain is built from TRBV12-3 or TRBV12-4 and TRBJ2-3; unclear D gene. The closer fit of TRBJ2-5 to the DNA end suggests the J call may be wrong. The CDR3 runs to 14 residues.

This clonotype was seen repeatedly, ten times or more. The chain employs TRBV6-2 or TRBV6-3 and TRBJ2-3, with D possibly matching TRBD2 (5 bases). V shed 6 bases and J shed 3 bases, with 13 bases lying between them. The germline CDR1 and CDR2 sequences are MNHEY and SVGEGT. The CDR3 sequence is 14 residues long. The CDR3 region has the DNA TGTGCCAGCAGGTCCCTAGCAGGTACAGATACGCAGTATTTT. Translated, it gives CASRSLAGTDTQYF.

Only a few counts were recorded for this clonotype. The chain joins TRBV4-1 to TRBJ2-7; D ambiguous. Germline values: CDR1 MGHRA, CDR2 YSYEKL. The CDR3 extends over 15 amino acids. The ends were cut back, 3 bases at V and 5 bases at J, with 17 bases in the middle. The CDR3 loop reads CASSHQIGVVNEQYF. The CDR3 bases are TGCGCCAGCAGCCATCAGATTGGGGTGGTTAACGAGCAGTACTTC.

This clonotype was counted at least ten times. The CDR3 spells CASRTGPKAGDEKLFF. CDR3 DNA sequence: TGTGCCAGTAGGACAGGACCTAAAGCGGGAGATGAAAAACTGTTTTTT. The gene calls are TRBV19 and TRBJ1-4, with D possibly TRBD1 on 6 matching bases. V was clipped by 6 bases and J by 6 bases, with 20 bases between them. The germline gives CDR1 LNHDA, CDR2 SQIVND (reference sequence). This CDR3 is built from 16 residues.

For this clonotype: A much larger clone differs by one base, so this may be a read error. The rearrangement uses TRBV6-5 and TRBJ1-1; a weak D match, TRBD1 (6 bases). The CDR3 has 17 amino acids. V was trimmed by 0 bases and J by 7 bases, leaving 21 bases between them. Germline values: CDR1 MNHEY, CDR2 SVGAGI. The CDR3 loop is CASSYSRDRSRGGEAFF. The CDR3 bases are TGTGCCAGCAGTTACTCCCGAGACAGGTCCAGGGGTGGTGAAGCTTTCTTT.

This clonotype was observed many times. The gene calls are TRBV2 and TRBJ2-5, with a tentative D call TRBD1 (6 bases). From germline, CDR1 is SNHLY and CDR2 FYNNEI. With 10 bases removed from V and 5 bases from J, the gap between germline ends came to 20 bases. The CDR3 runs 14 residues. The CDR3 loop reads CANQRDTRRETQYF. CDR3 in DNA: TGTGCCAACCAGAGGGACACGCGAAGGGAGACCCAGTACTTC.

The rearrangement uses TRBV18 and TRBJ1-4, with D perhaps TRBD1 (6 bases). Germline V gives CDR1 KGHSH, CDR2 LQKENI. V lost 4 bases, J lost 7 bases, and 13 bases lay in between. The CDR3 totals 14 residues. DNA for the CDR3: TGTGCCAGCTCACTGGGGGGCCGGAGTGAAAAACTGTTTTTT. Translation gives CASSLGGRSEKLFF. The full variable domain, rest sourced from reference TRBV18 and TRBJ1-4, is NAGVMQNPRHLVRRRGQEARLRCSPMKGHSHVYWYRQLPEEGLKFMVYLQKENIIDESGMPKERFSAEFPKEGPSILRIQQVVRGDSAAYFCASSLGGRSEKLFFGSGTQLSVL.

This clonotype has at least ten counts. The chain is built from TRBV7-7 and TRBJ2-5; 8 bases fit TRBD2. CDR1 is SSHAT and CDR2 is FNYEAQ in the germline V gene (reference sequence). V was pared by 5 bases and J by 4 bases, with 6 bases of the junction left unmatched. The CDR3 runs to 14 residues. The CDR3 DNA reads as TGTGCCAGCAGCAAAGAGGCGGGAGGAGAGACCCAGTACTTC. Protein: CASSKEAGGETQYF.

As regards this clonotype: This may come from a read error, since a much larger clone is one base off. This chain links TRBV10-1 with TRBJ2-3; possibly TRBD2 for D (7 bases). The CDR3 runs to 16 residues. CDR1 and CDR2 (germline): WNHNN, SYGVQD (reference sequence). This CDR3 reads CASSEEGGGYTDTLYF. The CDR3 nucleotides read TGCGCCAGCAGTGAGGAGGGGGGGGGATACACAGATACGCTGTATTTT.

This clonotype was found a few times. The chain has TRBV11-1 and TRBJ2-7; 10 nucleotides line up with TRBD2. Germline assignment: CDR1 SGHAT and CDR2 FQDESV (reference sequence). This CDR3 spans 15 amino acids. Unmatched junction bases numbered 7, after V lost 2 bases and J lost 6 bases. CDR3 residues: CASSLFPAGGPEQYF. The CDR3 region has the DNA TGTGCCAGCAGCTTATTTCCAGCGGGAGGGCCCGAGCAGTACTTC.

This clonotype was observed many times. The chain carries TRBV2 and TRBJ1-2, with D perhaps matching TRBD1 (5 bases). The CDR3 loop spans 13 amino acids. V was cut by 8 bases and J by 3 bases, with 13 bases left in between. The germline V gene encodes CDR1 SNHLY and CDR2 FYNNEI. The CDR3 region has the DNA TGTGCCAGCCCTGCTCCCAGGGACTATGGCTACACCTTC. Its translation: CASPAPRDYGYTF.

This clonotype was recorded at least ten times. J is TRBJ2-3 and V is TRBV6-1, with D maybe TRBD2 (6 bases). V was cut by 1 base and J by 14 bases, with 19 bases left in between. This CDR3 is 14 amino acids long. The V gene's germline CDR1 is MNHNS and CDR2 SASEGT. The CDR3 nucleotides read TGTGCCAGCAGTGAAGTCATTGGGGCGGGATTTGCGTATTTT. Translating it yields CASSEVIGAGFAYF.

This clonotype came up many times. The CDR3 spells CASSLEPGRAHEQFF. The DNA of the CDR3 is TGTGCCAGCAGTTTAGAACCCGGTCGAGCGCATGAGCAGTTCTTC. The V gene is TRBV12-3 or TRBV12-4, the J gene TRBJ2-1; D call uncertain. This CDR3 is 15 amino acids long. The V end was cut by 1 base, the J end by 8 bases, with 15 bases between.